This T cell receptor (beta chain) was identified in a study of cytomegalovirus exposure and HLA in healthy donors. Study findings and constraints: Trimming of TCR beta V- and J-genes showed a link, identified in a later analysis, to a missense DCLRE1C variant. Later analysis identified several of the most significant clusters that appeared linked to common viral pathogens. Presence/absence analyses treated sequencing depth as roughly uniform across donors. Immune exposure information available was restricted to CMV serostatus.

Trimming took 6 bases from V and 8 from J, leaving 19 bases between them. The CDR3 is 15 amino acids. Germline CDR1 and CDR2: MNHEY and SMNVEV (reference sequence). Points on this clone: Antigen specificity is unknown.

PCR involved 60 Vbeta and 13 Jbeta primers. Sequencing was performed with immunoSEQ multiplex PCR; in TCRdb, only in-frame clones are kept and a portion is missing. The sample has 110,000 or so clones, approximately 80% seen once. This sequence joins TRBV27 and TRBJ1-4; no firm D call. Source material: PBMCs. The receptor's source is a woman aged 18-29 years in good health and CMV-seronegative. CDR3 loop: CASSVSRVAIEKLFF. The CDR3 DNA follows: TGTGCCAGCAGCGTTTCGCGGGTGGCTATAGAAAAACTGTTTTTT.